This T cell receptor (beta chain) was retrieved from a study of blood T cell repertoires in COVID-19. Across the whole study: The origin of the acute and convalescent COVID-19 samples was the United States, Italy and Spain. In each case, the material was cDNA or gDNA derived from T cells, B-cell-depleted T cells, or PBMCs.

In germline, CDR1 is SGHVS, CDR2 FQNEAQ. Trimming shortened V by 5 bases and J by 3 bases, and 18 bases separated the two germline ends. The CDR3 has 16 residues. Per the authors' pipeline: Scientists estimated how many nucleated cells there were by amplifying reference gene primers. This table comes from immunoSEQ multiplex PCR, and its TCRdb copy is limited to in-frame clones, with some not included. V and J calls and clone size are given by that table; D and trimming were obtained from the DNA. This sample yields over 95,000 clones, of which 80% to 90% are seen a single time; roughly 19% belongs to the top ten.

The J gene is TRBJ2-3, the V gene TRBV7-8; weak D call: TRBD2 (6 bases). Sequencing was done on a sample of peripheral blood. The sequence was collected from a human donor with acute or convalescent COVID-19. The donor label of this sample is uncertain. CDR3 in amino acids: CASSPRLVSHTDTQYF. The CDR3 bases are TGTGCCAGCAGCCCCCGACTAGTGAGTCATACAGATACGCAGTATTTT.